The 8 T cell receptor beta chains presented below share a single source sample, sequenced in a study of blood T cell repertoires in COVID-19 (TCRdb year 2020). Library construction relied on the immunoSEQ multiplex PCR assay. TCRdb's version of the immuneACCESS table is confined to in-frame rearrangements and falls short of the full clone set. An unresolved V gene accounts for under half of the shortfall where checked; the remainder is of unknown origin. The sample table shows about 62,000 clones, and 80% to 90% are seen once. Clones ranked in the top ten supply approximately 20% of the sample. The specimen was peripheral blood. Receptors originate from an older woman with COVID-19, enrolled during active disease.

The chain joins TRBV5-4 to TRBJ2-7; D uncertain. CDR3 length: 13 residues. V was trimmed by 4 bases and J by 6 bases, leaving 14 bases between them. Per the germline V gene, CDR1 is SGHNT and CDR2 is YYREEE (reference sequence). The CDR3 spells CASSPVGPGEQYF. DNA for the CDR3: TGTGCCAGCAGCCCCGTCGGTCCGGGCGAGCAGTACTTC.

In its sample, this clone was seen a few times. Here the CDR3 reads CASSQAGTVGGKLFF. CDR3 nucleotides: TGCGCCAGCAGCCAAGCCGGGACTGTGGGTGGAAAACTGTTTTTT. The chain employs TRBV4-3 and TRBJ1-4; D possibly corresponds to TRBD1 (5 bases). The CDR3 has 15 residues. V was shortened by 1 base and J by 10 bases, with 16 bases between the two germline ends. Per the germline V gene, CDR1 is LGHNA and CDR2 is YSLEER.

The gene calls are TRBV19 and TRBJ2-1; TRBD2 aligns across 12 bases. The CDR3 is 17 residues long. V trimming: 7 bases; J trimming: 4 bases; junction bases outside the gene matches: 11. Germline CDR1 reads LNHDA; CDR2 reads SQIVND (reference sequence). The CDR3 sequence is CASIGGSGLAGYNEQFF. For the CDR3, the DNA is TGTGCCAGTATAGGGGGGTCGGGACTAGCGGGTTACAATGAGCAGTTCTTC.

This chain uses TRBV7-2 with TRBJ2-1; no reliable D call. The CDR3 spans 11 residues. CDR1 SGHTA and CDR2 FQGNSA come from the germline V gene. V lost 5 bases, J lost 10 bases, and 9 bases lay in between. The CDR3 loop reads CASSQEHEQFF. The CDR3 DNA is TGTGCCAGCAGCCAAGAGCACGAGCAGTTCTTC. Based on the CDR3 plus reference TRBV7-2 and TRBJ2-1, the full variable domain is GAGVSQSPSNKVTEKGKDVELRCDPISGHTALYWYRQSLGQGLEFLIYFQGNSAPDKSGLPSDRFSAERTGGSVSTLTIQRTQQEDSAVYLCASSQEHEQFFGPGTRLTVL.

This clone came up once. The chain links TRBV27 to TRBJ2-7; 8 bases agree with TRBD2. V shed 5 bases and J 1 base; nucleotides not matched to a gene: 4. The CDR3 spans 14 residues. From germline, CDR1 is MNHEY and CDR2 SMNVEV (reference sequence). The CDR3 is CASSTIAGSYEQYF. The CDR3 nucleotides read TGTGCCAGCAGTACCATAGCGGGGTCCTACGAGCAGTACTTC.

The chain links TRBV28 to TRBJ1-2, with 9 bases fitting TRBD1. This CDR3 contains 15 residues. Germline lookup yields CDR1 MDHEN and CDR2 SYDVKM. Trimming removed 5 bases from V and 4 bases from J; junction bases left unmatched: 8. The CDR3 sequence is CASSPPQGAIYGYTF. The CDR3 nucleotides are TGTGCCAGCAGTCCCCCACAGGGGGCAATCTATGGCTACACCTTC.

The gene calls are TRBV5-6 and TRBJ1-4; TRBD1 matches 9 bases. Germline CDR1 is SGHDT and CDR2 is YYEEEE. The CDR3 contains 14 residues. J gave up 8 bases and V 4 bases, and 6 bases lay outside the gene matches. The CDR3 DNA reads TGTGCCAGCAGCCTCGGACAGGGGAGGGAAAAACTGTTTTTT. Amino acids: CASSLGQGREKLFF.

V is TRBV4-3 and J is TRBJ2-7; a weak D match, TRBD2 (6 bases). CDR3 length equals 17 residues. V shed 4 bases and J shed 0 bases, with 19 bases lying between them. CDR1 and CDR2 (germline): LGHNA, YSLEER. This CDR3 is CASSRSRSGTDSYEQYF. CDR3 DNA sequence: TGCGCCAGCAGCCGAAGCAGGTCCGGGACTGACTCCTACGAGCAGTACTTC.